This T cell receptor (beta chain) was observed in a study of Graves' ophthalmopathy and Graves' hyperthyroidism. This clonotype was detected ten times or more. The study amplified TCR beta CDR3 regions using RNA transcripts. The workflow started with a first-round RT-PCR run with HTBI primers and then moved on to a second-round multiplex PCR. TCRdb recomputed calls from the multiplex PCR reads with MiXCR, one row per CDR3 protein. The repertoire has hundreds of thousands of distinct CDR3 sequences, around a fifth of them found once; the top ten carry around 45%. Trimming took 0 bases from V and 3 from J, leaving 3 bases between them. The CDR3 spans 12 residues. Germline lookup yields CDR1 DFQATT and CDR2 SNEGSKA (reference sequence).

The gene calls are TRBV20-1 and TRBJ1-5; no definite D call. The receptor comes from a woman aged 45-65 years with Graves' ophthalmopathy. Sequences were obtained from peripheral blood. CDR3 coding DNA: TGCAGTGCTAGAGACTCCAATCAGCCCCAGCATTTT. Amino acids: CSARDSNQPQHF.